This T cell receptor (beta chain) was profiled in a study of regulatory T cells in long-lasting Graves disease. This clonotype was picked up many times. The CDR3 consists of 15 residues. V was trimmed by 6 bases and J by 2 bases, leaving 17 bases between them. CDR1 is MNHEY, CDR2 SMNVEV, per germline (reference sequence). The time point: newly diagnosed GD, antithyroid drugs for less than 3 months. PBMCs provided the RNA from which the TCR library was made. Sequencing libraries for TCR beta were prepared with iRepertoire HTBI primers and Arm-PCR of CDR3 regions. TCRdb itself ran the multiplex PCR reads through MiXCR, one entry per CDR3 protein. Of 500,000 to 700,000 distinct CDR3 sequences listed, 16% are singletons. These same records also appear under a second study, on T cells in Graves' hyperthyroidism and ophthalmopathy.

This sequence joins TRBV27 and TRBJ2-7; the D gene is possibly TRBD2 (5 bases). This clonotype was sampled from a young woman with Graves disease. The sequences come from peripheral blood mononuclear cells (PBMCs), collected at new diagnosis, from a patient treated with antithyroid drugs. The CDR3 bases are TGTGCCAGCAGCCTCAAAGCGGACCCAACCTACGAGCAGTACTTC. Translated, it gives CASSLKADPTYEQYF.